These 27 T cell receptor beta chains were sequenced from one sample in a study of blood T cell repertoires in COVID-19. Profiling relied on immunoSEQ multiplex PCR, and the TCRdb table lists in-frame clones only, not all of them. The repertoire includes about 200,000 clones, around three quarters of them detected once, and 7.2% sits in the top ten. The sequenced sample consisted of peripheral blood. The source of these receptors is a woman in her seventies with acute or convalescent COVID-19.

The V and J genes are TRBV7-9 and TRBJ2-5, with 8 bases matching TRBD2. The CDR3 sequence is 16 residues long. V was pared by 5 bases and J by 2 bases, with 10 bases of the junction left unmatched. Germline CDR1 reads SEHNR; CDR2 reads FQNEAQ (reference sequence). Here the CDR3 reads CASSNTRAGVQETQYF. The CDR3 region has the DNA TGTGCCAGCAGCAATACTCGAGCGGGGGTACAAGAGACCCAGTACTTC.

The chain links TRBV9 to TRBJ1-2, with 7 nucleotides matching TRBD1. This CDR3 is 17 amino acids long. V lost 3 bases, J lost 0 bases, and 11 bases stayed unmatched. Germline V lookup: CDR1 SGDLS, CDR2 YYNGEE. The CDR3 coding sequence is TGTGCCAGCAGCGGACCGAAGACAGGGCCCACTAACTATGGCTACACCTTC. It codes for CASSGPKTGPTNYGYTF.

The V call is TRBV7-3, the J call TRBJ2-1; 11 positions match TRBD1. The V and J ends lost 1 base and 1 base, in that order; junction bases with no gene match: 9. The germline gives CDR1 SGHTA, CDR2 FQGTGA. This CDR3 is 19 amino acids long. CDR3 in amino acids: CASSLRGQGAITSYNEQFF. The CDR3, as DNA: TGTGCCAGCAGCTTAAGAGGACAGGGGGCTATTACGTCCTACAATGAGCAGTTCTTC.

In the case of this clone: Within the sample, other DNA sequences also encode this same CDR3. V gene TRBV6-1 combines with J gene TRBJ2-5; D is possibly TRBD1 (6 bases). Trimming cost V 0 bases and J 2 bases, with 7 bases left between them. Per the germline V gene, CDR1 is MNHNS and CDR2 is SASEGT. CDR3 length: 14 amino acids. CDR3 region: CASSEAQGQETQYF. CDR3 nucleotides: TGTGCCAGCAGTGAAGCGCAGGGGCAAGAGACCCAGTACTTC.

This chain links TRBV18 with TRBJ2-7; TRBD2 matches at 9 bases. This CDR3 spans 16 amino acids. Germline V gives CDR1 KGHSH, CDR2 LQKENI. The J segment lost 0 bases and the V segment lost 3 bases, leaving 6 bases of the junction unmatched. CDR3 sequence: CASSPAGGPVSYEQYV. For the CDR3, the DNA is TGTGCCAGCTCACCGGCGGGGGGGCCTGTCTCCTACGAGCAGTACGTC.

The genes are TRBV5-1 and TRBJ2-2; 9 nucleotides line up with TRBD1. The CDR3 is 16 residues long. In germline, CDR1 is SGHRS, CDR2 YFSETQ. Trimming took 2 bases from V and 1 from J; bases not matched to a gene: 3. The CDR3 DNA is TGCGCCAGCAGCTTACAGGGGGCGCGGAACACCGGGGAGCTGTTTTTT. Translating it yields CASSLQGARNTGELFF.

This clone was counted a few times. Other DNA sequences of this sample code for an identical CDR3. The chain employs TRBV12-5 and TRBJ2-1, with D maybe TRBD2 (7 bases). The CDR3 sequence is 13 residues long. CDR1 and CDR2 from the germline V gene are LGHNT and FRNRAP. With 8 bases removed from V and 2 bases from J, the gap between germline ends came to 10 bases. CDR3 residues: CASRGGAYNEQFF. The CDR3 bases are TGTGCTAGTCGCGGGGGCGCCTACAATGAGCAGTTCTTC.

This chain links TRBV12-3 or TRBV12-4 with TRBJ2-2, with D hard to call. This CDR3 contains 13 residues. V was trimmed by 5 bases and J by 8 bases, leaving 12 bases between them. CDR3 sequence reads: CASSPGPAGELFF. Here the CDR3 DNA reads TGTGCCAGCAGTCCGGGTCCTGCGGGGGAGCTGTTTTTT.

The chain is built from TRBV11-2 and TRBJ2-1, with D tentatively TRBD1 (6 bases). The V end lost 4 bases, the J end lost 8 bases, and 15 bases lay between the germline ends. The germline V gene encodes CDR1 SGHAT and CDR2 FQNNGV. The CDR3 runs to 14 residues. CDR3 coding DNA: TGTGCCAGCAGCTCCGGACAGCCTAGGGATGAGCAGTTCTTC. It encodes CASSSGQPRDEQFF.

This rearrangement joins TRBV10-3 to TRBJ2-5, with a possible D match to TRBD2 (6 bases). The CDR3 length is 14 residues. Deletions cut 4 bases from V and 2 bases from J, with 11 bases between. Germline CDR1 ENHRY, CDR2 SYGVKD. The CDR3 reads CAISGGAEQETQYF. The CDR3 DNA is TGTGCCATCAGTGGCGGGGCAGAACAAGAGACCCAGTACTTC.

V gene TRBV5-1 combines with J gene TRBJ2-3, with 11 bases identical to TRBD2. The CDR3 sequence is 16 residues long. The V segment lost 4 bases and the J segment 4 bases; nucleotides outside the gene matches: 8. In germline, CDR1 is SGHRS, CDR2 YFSETQ. The CDR3 nucleotides read TGCGCCAGCAGCCCAACACTAGCGGGGGCAGCAGATACGCAGTATTTT. As protein: CASSPTLAGAADTQYF.

The rearrangement links TRBV2 to TRBJ2-5, with D possibly matching TRBD2 (6 bases). This CDR3 has 14 amino acids. Germline loops: CDR1 SNHLY, CDR2 FYNNEI. The ends were cut back, 6 bases at V and 3 bases at J, with 14 bases in the middle. Here the CDR3 reads CASSLPWGEETQYF. The CDR3 region has the DNA TGTGCCAGCAGCCTTCCTTGGGGGGAAGAGACCCAGTACTTC.

The rearrangement joins TRBV7-2 to TRBJ1-5; D gene unclear. V shed 2 bases and J shed 2 bases, with 4 bases lying between them. Germline V gene data show CDR1 as SGHTA and CDR2 as FQGNSA. The CDR3 is 13 amino acids. For the CDR3, the DNA is TGTGCCAGCAGCTTACGGGGCAATCAGCCCCAGCATTTT. It codes for CASSLRGNQPQHF. The full variable domain, in which reference TRBV7-2 and TRBJ1-5 provide the parts outside the CDR3, is GAGVSQSPSNKVTEKGKDVELRCDPISGHTALYWYRQSLGQGLEFLIYFQGNSAPDKSGLPSDRFSAERTGGSVSTLTIQRTQQEDSAVYLCASSLRGNQPQHFGDGTRLSIL.

The chain carries TRBV6-5 and TRBJ1-1; D is possibly TRBD1 (5 bases). Germline V gene sequence: CDR1 MNHEY, CDR2 SVGAGI. The CDR3 has 14 residues. The V end lost 8 bases, the J end lost 1 base, and 14 bases lay between the germline ends. CDR3 protein: CASGARGQNTEAFF. The CDR3, as DNA: TGTGCCAGCGGGGCTAGGGGTCAGAACACTGAAGCTTTCTTT.

A single count supports this clone. The chain links TRBV6-1 to TRBJ1-1; D call uncertain. Per germline, CDR1 MNHNS and CDR2 SASEGT. Trimming stripped 9 bases from V and 7 bases from J, with 12 bases between. The CDR3 is 11 residues long. In nucleotides, the CDR3 is TGTGCCAGTATAGAGACATTTGAAGCTTTCTTT. This encodes CASIETFEAFF.

CDR3 DNA: TGTGCCAGCAGCCTGATGGGGGCATACGAGCAGTACTTC. This sequence encodes CASSLMGAYEQYF. The chain links TRBV6-5 to TRBJ2-7; possible D gene TRBD1, 6 bases. V lost 6 bases to trimming and J lost 4 bases, with 13 bases between them. Germline V gives CDR1 MNHEY, CDR2 SVGAGI. This CDR3 has 13 residues.

The table lists this clone with a count of one. The chain recombines TRBV24-1 with TRBJ2-5, with a weak D call TRBD2 (5 bases). The germline V gene encodes CDR1 KGHDR and CDR2 SFDVKD. The CDR3 consists of 13 residues. The V end was cut by 6 bases, the J end by 2 bases, with 9 bases between. CDR3 region: CATSTGSQETQYF. The CDR3 nucleotides are TGTGCCACCAGTACGGGGAGTCAAGAGACCCAGTACTTC.

The chain combines TRBV29-1 with TRBJ1-2; TRBD1 is a possible D gene (6 bases). Deletions cut 4 bases from V and 8 bases from J, with 11 bases between. Per the germline V gene, CDR1 is SQVTM and CDR2 is ANQGSEA. The CDR3 contains 11 residues. CDR3 residues: CSVARDKGYTF. The CDR3 nucleotides are TGCAGCGTTGCCCGGGACAAGGGCTACACCTTC.

This chain links TRBV21-1 with TRBJ2-1; the table calls TRBD2, which could not be checked here. TRBV21-1 is listed as a pseudogene. The CDR3 spans 19 residues. CDR3 DNA sequence: TGTGCCAGCAGCAAAGTTTGGCTTTGGGTACCAACGGGGTGTGAGAAGCAGTTCTTC. Amino acids: CASSKVWLWVPTGCEKQFF.

In this sample, this clone turned up many times. The same CDR3 also results from other DNA sequences found in this sample. The J gene is TRBJ1-6, the V gene TRBV3-1 (or the pseudogene TRBV3-2), with TRBD1 matching over 7 bases. V was clipped by 1 base and J by 7 bases; unmatched bases: 4. CDR1 is LGHDT and CDR2 is YNNKEL in the germline V gene (reference sequence). CDR3 length: 15 residues. Here the CDR3 DNA reads TGTGCCAGCAGCCAAGGACAGGGTTACAATTCACCCCTCCACTTT. This encodes CASSQGQGYNSPLHF.

This clone has only a few counts. The J gene is TRBJ1-2, the V gene TRBV5-1; possible D gene TRBD1, 5 bases. Trimming took 1 base from V and 0 from J, leaving 10 bases between them. Germline CDR1 is SGHRS and CDR2 is YFSETQ. The CDR3 covers 15 residues. The CDR3, as DNA: TGCGCCAGCAGCTTGTCATCAGGGACTAACTATGGCTACACCTTC. Protein: CASSLSSGTNYGYTF.

The gene calls are TRBV6-2 or TRBV6-3 and TRBJ2-5, with D perhaps TRBD1 (6 bases). The CDR3 consists of 16 residues. Deletions cut 6 bases from V and 1 base from J, with 18 bases between. Germline V CDR1 and CDR2: MNHEY, SVGEGT. As DNA, the CDR3 is TGTGCCAGCAGCCCGGGACACACCAAAAGCCAAGAGACCCAGTACTTC. Translated: CASSPGHTKSQETQYF.

With regard to this clone: Other DNA sequences in this sample translate to the same CDR3. This rearrangement joins TRBV3-1 (or the pseudogene TRBV3-2) to TRBJ1-3, with 8 bases lining up with TRBD1. The germline V gene has CDR1 LGHDT and CDR2 YNNKEL (reference sequence). The junction had 7 bases not matched to a gene; V was cut back by 2 bases and J by 4 bases. This CDR3 has 16 residues. Here the CDR3 reads CASSQRTTGAGNTIYF. The CDR3 nucleotides are TGTGCCAGCAGCCAAAGAACGACAGGGGCGGGAAACACCATATATTTT.

This clone was counted many times. The rearrangement links TRBV19 to TRBJ2-1, with TRBD1 matching 12 bases. Trimming cost V 3 bases and J 7 bases; bases outside gene matches: 13. The germline V gene has CDR1 LNHDA and CDR2 SQIVND (reference sequence). The CDR3 spans 18 residues. CDR3 bases: TGTGCCAGTAGTATGGGGTCCGGGACAGGGGGCAGTAGGAATGAGCAGTTCTTC. Translation: CASSMGSGTGGSRNEQFF. Together with reference TRBV19 and TRBJ2-1, the CDR3 gives the full variable domain: DGGITQSPKYLFRKEGQNVTLSCEQNLNHDAMYWYRQDPGQGLRLIYYSQIVNDFQKGDIAEGYSVSREKKESFPLTVTSAQKNPTAFYLCASSMGSGTGGSRNEQFFGPGTRLTVL.

The sample holds a few counts of this clone. The chain uses TRBV6-5 and TRBJ1-6, with 7 bases fitting TRBD1. Germline V gene lookup returns CDR1 MNHEY and CDR2 SVGAGI. The J segment lost 10 bases and the V segment lost 0 bases, leaving 9 bases of the junction unmatched. The CDR3 loop spans 16 amino acids. The CDR3 bases are TGTGCCAGCAGTTACTCGAGTACAGGGGAAGGATCACCCCTCCACTTT. Translation: CASSYSSTGEGSPLHF.

The chain has TRBV4-1 and TRBJ2-5; D might be TRBD1 (5 bases). CDR3 length equals 13 residues. Germline V gene lookup returns CDR1 MGHRA and CDR2 YSYEKL. Trimming cost V 4 bases and J 4 bases, with 10 bases left between them. The CDR3 loop is CASSPSGSETQYF. DNA for the CDR3: TGCGCCAGCAGCCCCTCAGGGTCAGAGACCCAGTACTTC.

The chain couples TRBV10-2 to TRBJ2-5, with TRBD2 matching 13 bases. The germline V gene encodes CDR1 WSHSY and CDR2 SAAADI. This CDR3 region has 16 residues. V shed 6 bases, J shed 1 base, and the junction held 5 bases outside the gene matches. This CDR3 reads CASRTSGGASQETQYF. As DNA, the CDR3 is TGCGCCAGCAGAACTAGCGGGGGGGCCTCCCAAGAGACCCAGTACTTC.